This T cell receptor beta chain is drawn from a study of T cell responses to AZD1222 COVID-19 vaccine. Data came from immunoSEQ multiplex PCR; TCRdb stores just in-frame clones and leaves some out. The sample carries about 130,000 clones, about nine tenths recorded once. The V and J ends lost 7 bases and 2 bases respectively, with 18 bases between them. The CDR3 length is 17 residues. Looked up from germline, CDR1 is MNHEY and CDR2 is SMNVEV (reference sequence). The origin of this receptor is an adult in good health. Sequences were derived from peripheral blood, sampled on day 0 of AZD1222 vaccination. The chain has TRBV27 and TRBJ1-6; D uncertain. The CDR3: CASNPSGGNTYNSPLHF. CDR3 in DNA: TGTGCCAGCAATCCCTCGGGAGGGAATACCTATAATTCACCCCTCCACTTT.